The entry below describes one T cell receptor beta chain. As yet, its antigen is unknown. The CDR3 extends over 15 amino acids. Germline V gives CDR1 KGHDR, CDR2 SFDVKD. This entry belongs to a study of T cells expressing NK-cell markers. For the study at large: Among the eight sequenced donors, seven tested HCMV-seropositive and one tested seronegative. General study results and limits: The leading position in the CD3+CD56-NKG2C+ fraction of a handful of donors also went to these clonotypes. In roughly six donors, dominant CD3+CD56+NKG2C+ clonotypes ranked among the top 10 CD8+ clonotypes.

Generation of TCR beta cDNA was performed by 5'RACE template switching incorporating UMIs. TCRdb reprocessed the 5' RACE reads; each CDR3 protein has one entry and no DNA is given. The table gives 250,000 or so distinct CDR3 sequences; the top ten clones make up more than 3.5% of it. Material for sequencing was blood T cells: a sorted CD56 or NKG2C T cell subset, CD4+ or CD8+ T cells, or bulk PBMC T cells (not recorded which). The chain links TRBV24-1 to TRBJ1-5; the D call from TCRdb, TRBD1, cannot be confirmed without DNA. The source of this sequence is a woman aged 18 to 75 in good health. The CDR3 loop reads CATSDSTGSSQPQHF.